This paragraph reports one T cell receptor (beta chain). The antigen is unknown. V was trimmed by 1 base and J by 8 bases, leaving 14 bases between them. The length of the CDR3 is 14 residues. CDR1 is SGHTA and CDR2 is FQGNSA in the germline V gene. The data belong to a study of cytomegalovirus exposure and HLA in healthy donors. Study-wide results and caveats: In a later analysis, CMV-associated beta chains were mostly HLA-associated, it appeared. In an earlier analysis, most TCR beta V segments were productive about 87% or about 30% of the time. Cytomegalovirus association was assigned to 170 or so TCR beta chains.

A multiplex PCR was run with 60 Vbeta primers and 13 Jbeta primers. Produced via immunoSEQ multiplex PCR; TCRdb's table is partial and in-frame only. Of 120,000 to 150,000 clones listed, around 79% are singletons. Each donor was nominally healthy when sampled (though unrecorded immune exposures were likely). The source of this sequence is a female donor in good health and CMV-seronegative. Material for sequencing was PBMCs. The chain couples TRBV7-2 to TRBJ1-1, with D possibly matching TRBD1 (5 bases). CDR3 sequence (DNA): TGTGCCAGCAGCTTAGTGGTGGGGCAGTCGGAAGCTTTCTTT. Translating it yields CASSLVVGQSEAFF.